This passage covers 12 T cell receptor beta chains from one sample sequenced in a study of T cells after yellow fever vaccination. TCRdb analysed the 5' RACE reads with MiXCR anew, one entry per CDR3 protein. The sample shows some 320,000 distinct CDR3 sequences, 8.7% of them seen only once. The sequencing here drew on CD4+ T cells sorted from PBMCs, taken 5 days after the yellow fever booster vaccination. These receptors were collected from a man aged 18-30 years who received the YFV17D yellow fever vaccine.

CDR3 loop: CATSDSRGSGETQYF. CDR3 nucleotide sequence: TGTGCCACCAGTGATTCCAGGGGCTCGGGAGAGACCCAGTACTTC. The rearrangement joins TRBV24-1 to TRBJ2-5, with D tentatively TRBD1 (6 bases). The V and J ends lost 2 bases and 4 bases respectively, with 13 bases between them. CDR3 size: 15 residues. CDR1 is KGHDR, CDR2 SFDVKD, per germline.

This clonotype was seen a few times. J is TRBJ2-1 and V is TRBV20-1; 10 bases match TRBD1. The germline CDR1 and CDR2 sequences are DFQATT and SNEGSKA (reference sequence). This CDR3 comprises 16 residues. J was trimmed by 4 bases and V by 2 bases; bases with no gene match: 8. The CDR3 bases are TGCAGTGCTAGACGCCGGGACAGGGGCTTTTACAATGAGCAGTTCTTC. It yields the protein CSARRRDRGFYNEQFF.

In this sample, this clonotype turned up a few times. V usage is TRBV7-6 and J usage is TRBJ2-1; tentative D call: TRBD1 (7 bases). Germline CDR1 reads SGHVS; CDR2 reads FNYEAQ. The CDR3 has 13 residues. V lost 0 bases and J lost 9, with 9 bases in between. The chain's CDR3 is CASSLAEGAEQFF. The CDR3 DNA sequence: TGTGCCAGCAGCTTAGCGGAGGGGGCTGAGCAGTTCTTC.

The chain joins TRBV3-1 to TRBJ1-6; 7 bases are shared with TRBD1. This CDR3 region has 17 residues. J was trimmed by 3 bases and V by 2 bases; bases with no gene match: 7. CDR1 is LGHDT, CDR2 YNNKEL, per germline (reference sequence). The CDR3 DNA reads as TGTGCCAGCAGCCAAATAAATAACAGGGGCTATAATTCACCCCTCCACTTT. It translates to CASSQINNRGYNSPLHF.

The CDR3 sequence is CASSLARALGRTAYSGNTIYF. CDR3 DNA: TGTGCCAGCAGCTTAGCGCGGGCCCTGGGAAGGACAGCCTACTCTGGAAACACCATATATTTT. The chain is built from TRBV7-9 and TRBJ1-3, with a possible D match to TRBD1 (6 bases). Germline V gives CDR1 SEHNR, CDR2 FQNEAQ (reference sequence). This CDR3 spans 21 amino acids. Trimming pared 0 bases from V and 0 bases from J, leaving 24 bases between.

The chain couples TRBV15 to TRBJ1-1, with no clear D. Per the germline V gene, CDR1 is LNHNV and CDR2 is YYDKDF (reference sequence). V lost 3 bases and J 6 bases, leaving 8 bases between the germline ends. The CDR3 runs 12 residues. The CDR3 region has the DNA TGTGCCACCAGCAGGGTTTTCGCTGAAGCTTTCTTT. This sequence encodes CATSRVFAEAFF.

The CDR3 DNA follows: TGTGCCAGCTCCCTCTTGGAACGCACTGAAGCTTTCTTT. Translating gives CASSLLERTEAFF. The J gene is TRBJ1-1, the V gene TRBV18; no firm D call. CDR3 length: 13 residues. Trimming pared 6 bases from V and 4 bases from J, leaving 12 bases between. Germline V gene sequence: CDR1 KGHSH, CDR2 LQKENI.

This clonotype was seen a few times. The rearrangement joins TRBV3-1 to TRBJ2-4; 9 bases map to TRBD2. CDR1 LGHDT and CDR2 YNNKEL come from the germline V gene (reference sequence). The V and J ends lost 1 base and 11 bases, in that order; junction bases with no gene match: 15. CDR3 length: 17 residues. The CDR3 loop is CASSQGPRLAAGGVQYF. For the CDR3, the DNA is TGTGCCAGCAGCCAAGGGCCGAGACTAGCGGCCGGGGGTGTTCAGTACTTC.

This clonotype was detected many times. This chain uses TRBV10-3 with TRBJ2-3; D not resolved. This CDR3 is 11 amino acids long. From germline, CDR1 is ENHRY and CDR2 SYGVKD. The germline V and J ends were trimmed by 6 bases and 6 bases, with 7 bases remaining between them. The CDR3: CAIRERDTQYF. DNA for the CDR3: TGTGCCATCAGGGAGAGGGATACGCAGTATTTT.

This chain connects TRBV7-9 to TRBJ2-5; tentatively, D is TRBD2 (5 bases). V was trimmed by 5 bases and J by 7 bases, leaving 14 bases between them. Germline CDR1 reads SEHNR; CDR2 reads FQNEAQ (reference sequence). The CDR3 contains 13 residues. The CDR3 sequence is CASSQVEGGTQYF. CDR3 DNA: TGTGCCAGCAGCCAGGTGGAAGGAGGGACCCAGTACTTC. Filled out from reference TRBV7-9 and TRBJ2-5, the complete variable domain reads DTGVSQNPRHKITKRGQNVTFRCDPISEHNRLYWYRQTLGQGPEFLTYFQNEAQLEKSRLLSDRFSAERPKGSFSTLEIQRTEQGDSAMYLCASSQVEGGTQYFGPGTRLLVL.

The table lists this clonotype with a few counts. The J gene is TRBJ2-7, the V gene TRBV10-2; no definite D call. V was pared by 1 base and J by 3 bases, with 1 base between. This CDR3 has 11 amino acids. The germline V gene encodes CDR1 WSHSY and CDR2 SAAADI. CDR3 coding DNA: TGCGCCAGCAGTGAGTTCTACGAGCAGTACTTC. It translates to CASSEFYEQYF.

This clonotype occurred a few times. J is TRBJ2-5 and V is TRBV5-1, with D tentatively TRBD2 (6 bases). Trimming took off 4 bases at V and 3 bases at J, with 13 bases between the two ends. This CDR3 is built from 14 residues. CDR1 is SGHRS and CDR2 is YFSETQ in the germline V gene. The CDR3 nucleotides are TGCGCCAGCAGCGCGGTGGGCGGGGAAGAGACCCAGTACTTC. It is translated as CASSAVGGEETQYF.